Reported below is one T cell receptor beta chain. What antigen it recognizes has not been identified. Base quality data are lacking; no much larger clone is found one base away. For TCRbeta CDR3 sequencing, genomic DNA from the sorted cells was extracted using the QIAGEN DNeasy Blood and Tissue Kit. High-throughput TCRbeta CDR3 sequencing, including PCR amplification with bias correction and internal controls, was performed commercially through immunoSEQ. The authors' pipeline ran thus. A unique productive TCRbeta sequence was defined by the CDR3 nucleotide sequence when primers matched, and otherwise by the CDR3 amino acid sequence together with the Vbeta and Jbeta genes. To correct sorting error, sequences shared between sorted populations at a frequency ratio of 2:1 or less were removed; the rest were assigned to the higher population. A sequence counted as donor-reactive if, in CFSE-low cells, the sequence had a frequency of at least 0.01% and was expanded at least 5-fold compared with unstimulated cells. Jensen-Shannon divergence, calculated on the top 100 TCRbeta sequences ranked by frequency, was used to quantify repertoire divergence. For samples with multiple sequencing runs, sorting error was corrected in each run separately before the runs were combined. TCRdb holds this immuneACCESS table with in-frame rearrangements only. Some clones are missing; in checked studies, unresolved V genes explain under half, and the rest has no known cause. The D gene and trimming were derived from the DNA, and the V and J assignments and clone size from that table. This sample comprises 65,000 to 85,000 clones, roughly nine tenths of them detected only once. The biggest ten clones account for approximately 1.4% of the sample.

This entry comes from a study of Tregs in tolerant kidney transplant recipients (dated by TCRdb to the late 2010s). In terms of the full investigation: The study used TCRbeta sequencing to identify donor-specific regulatory T cells before combined kidney and bone marrow transplantation, then tracked those cells after transplant.

Transplants used related donors with nonmyeloablative bone marrow transplantation; mixed chimerism was transient in the human trials. Thawed PBMCs were FACS-sorted into unstimulated Tregs (CD4+CD25+CD127-), CD4+ non-Tregs (CD4+CD25-), CD4 cells and CD8 cells. Patients were several combined kidney and bone marrow transplant recipients from the ITN036ST trial, and only these trial subjects had samples available. Healthy control blood was separated into PBMCs by Ficoll density gradient and cryopreserved, and patient PBMCs were collected both before and after transplant. Results the study describes overall, beyond this receptor: Biological reproducibility was not directly addressed, though technical replication error appeared minimal. The most biologically relevant and donor-specific TCRbeta repertoire appeared to be identified by expanding Tregs with activated donor B cells. The study was limited by small patient numbers, and the findings need validation in larger populations and under other immunosuppression protocols. In tolerant patients, donor-specific Tregs expanded more than Tregs overall, which suggests antigen-driven rather than nonspecific expansion. PCR primers changed over time for some patients, so nucleotide-level comparison across those patients' samples was not possible.

The CDR1 and CDR2 encoded by the germline V gene are SNHLY and FYNNEI. Inclusive of the bounding cysteine and phenylalanine, the CDR3 is 13 residues long. Of the read, only the CDR3 DNA is kept; its 39 bases are in frame from base 1. Trimming removed 4 bases from V and 6 bases from J, leaving 11 bases between the germline ends. The sequence is built from TRBV2 and TRBJ2-3; perhaps TRBD1 is the D gene, with 6 bases matching. This material consisted of CD4+ T cells from blood (PBMCs), taken 24 months after the transplant. The TCR was taken from a human patient who received a combined kidney and bone marrow transplant. Following a transplant, a fraction of the T cells may be traceable to the graft donor. CDR3 protein: CASSGQGTDTQYF. The DNA sequence follows: TGTGCCAGCAGTGGTCAGGGGACGGATACGCAGTATTTT.